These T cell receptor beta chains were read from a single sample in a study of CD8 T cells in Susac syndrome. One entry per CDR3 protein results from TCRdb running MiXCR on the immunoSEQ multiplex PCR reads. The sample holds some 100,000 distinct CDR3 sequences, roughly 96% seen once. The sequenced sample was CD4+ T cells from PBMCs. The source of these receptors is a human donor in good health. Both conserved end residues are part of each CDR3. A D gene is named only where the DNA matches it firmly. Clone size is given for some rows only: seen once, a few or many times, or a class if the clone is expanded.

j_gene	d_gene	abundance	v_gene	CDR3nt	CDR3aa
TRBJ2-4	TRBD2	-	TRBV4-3	TGCGCCAGCAGCCAAGATAACGAGCGGGGGGGGTTCGGGAACATTCAGTACTTC	CASSQDNERGGFGNIQYF
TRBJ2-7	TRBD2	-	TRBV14	TGTGCCAGCAGCCAAGATGGGGCGGGGGGGCCCTACGACGAGCAGTACTTC	CASSQDGAGGPYDEQYF
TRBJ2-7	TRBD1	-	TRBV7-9	TGTGCCAGCAGCTTTGGACAGGGGCGCTCCTACGAGCAGTACTTC	CASSFGQGRSYEQYF
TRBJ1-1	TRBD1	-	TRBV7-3	TGTGCCAGCAGCCAGGGGGCGGGGAACACTGAAGCTTTCTTT	CASSQGAGNTEAFF
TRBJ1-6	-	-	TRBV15	TGTGCCACCAGCATCGACAGGAACTCACCCCTCCACTTT	CATSIDRNSPLHF
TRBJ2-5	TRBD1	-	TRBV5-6	TGTGCCAGCAGCCCGGATGCAGGGGGCACAGAGACCCAGTACTTC	CASSPDAGGTETQYF
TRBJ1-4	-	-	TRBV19	TGTGCCAGCCAGAATCGACCGATTAATGAAAAACTGTTTTTT	CASQNRPINEKLFF
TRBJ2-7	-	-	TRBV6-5	TGTGCCAGCGCGTTAGCTTCCTACGAGCAGTACTTC	CASALASYEQYF
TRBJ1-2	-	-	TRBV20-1	TGCAGTGCTAGAGCCCGGGGGCAGCTCAGGGACTATGGCTACACCTTC	CSARARGQLRDYGYTF
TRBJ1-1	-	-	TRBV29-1	TGCAGCGTCCGACTCGGAAGTAGCACTGAAGCTTTCTTT	CSVRLGSSTEAFF
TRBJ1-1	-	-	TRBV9	TGTGCCAGCAGCGCGACGACACAGATGAACACTGAAGCTTTCTTT	CASSATTQMNTEAFF
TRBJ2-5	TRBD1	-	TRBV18	TGTGCCAGCTCCCTGACAGGGGCTCGGGAGACCCAGTACTTC	CASSLTGARETQYF
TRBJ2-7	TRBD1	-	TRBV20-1	TGCAGTGCTATATCAGGGACAGGGCTCTACGAGCAGTACTTC	CSAISGTGLYEQYF
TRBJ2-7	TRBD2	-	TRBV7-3	TGTGCCAGCAGCTTAACCGGGACTAGCCCTCAGGAGCAGTACTTC	CASSLTGTSPQEQYF
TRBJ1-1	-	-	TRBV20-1	TGCAGTGCTAGAGATTCGTCTGGGGGGGCTGGAGCTTTCTTT	CSARDSSGGAGAFF
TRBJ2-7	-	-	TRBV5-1	TGCGCCAGCAGAGGAGGACCGAGCTCCTACGAGCAGTACTTC	CASRGGPSSYEQYF
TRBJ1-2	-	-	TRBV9	TGTGCCAGCAGCGTAGAGGGGGTCCACTATGGCTACACCTTC	CASSVEGVHYGYTF
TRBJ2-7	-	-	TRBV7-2	-	CASSFGGGANFPRF
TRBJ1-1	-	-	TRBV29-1	TGCAGCGTTGAAGAAAGAACTGAAGCTTTCTTT	CSVEERTEAFF
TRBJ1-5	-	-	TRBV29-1	TGCAGCGCCCTTTCGGGGAATCAGCCCCAGCATTTT	CSALSGNQPQHF
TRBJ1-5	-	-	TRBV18	TGTGCCAGCTCACCGGGACTGGGTGATCAGCCCCAGCATTTT	CASSPGLGDQPQHF
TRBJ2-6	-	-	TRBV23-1	TGCGCCAGCAGCCCCAGGGGCTGGGGCTCTGGGGCCAACGTCCTGACTTTC	CASSPRGWGSGANVLTF
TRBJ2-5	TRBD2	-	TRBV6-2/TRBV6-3	TGTGCCAGCAGTTACTCGGGACTAAGTGAGACCCAGTACTTC	CASSYSGLSETQYF
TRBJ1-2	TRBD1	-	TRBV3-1	TGTGCCAGCAGCCAAGGACAGGGGGCGCGAGGCTACACCTTC	CASSQGQGARGYTF
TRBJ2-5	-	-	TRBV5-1	TGCGCCAGCAGCTTGGAGTCAGGGGAAGAGACCCAGTACTTC	CASSLESGEETQYF
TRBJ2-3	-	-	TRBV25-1	TGTGCCAGCAGTCCATCCGGAGCAGGCACAGATACGCAGTATTTT	CASSPSGAGTDTQYF
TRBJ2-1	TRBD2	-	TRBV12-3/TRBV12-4	TGTGCCAGCAGTTTAGGCAGGGCGGGGGTCAGCGGGAGACCGCAGTTCTTC	CASSLGRAGVSGRPQFF
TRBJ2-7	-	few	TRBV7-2	TGTGCCAGCAGCCCTTCAGGCTACGAGCAGTACTTC	CASSPSGYEQYF
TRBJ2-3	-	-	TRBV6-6	TGTGCCAGCAGCCCTGAGCTGACTGCGGCCCGTACGCAGTATTTT	CASSPELTAARTQYF
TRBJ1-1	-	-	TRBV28	TGTGCCAGCAGTCGCCAGGGGAACACTGAAGCTTTCTTT	CASSRQGNTEAFF
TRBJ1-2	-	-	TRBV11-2	TGTGCCAGCAGCCAACGCTACTATGGCTACACCTTC	CASSQRYYGYTF